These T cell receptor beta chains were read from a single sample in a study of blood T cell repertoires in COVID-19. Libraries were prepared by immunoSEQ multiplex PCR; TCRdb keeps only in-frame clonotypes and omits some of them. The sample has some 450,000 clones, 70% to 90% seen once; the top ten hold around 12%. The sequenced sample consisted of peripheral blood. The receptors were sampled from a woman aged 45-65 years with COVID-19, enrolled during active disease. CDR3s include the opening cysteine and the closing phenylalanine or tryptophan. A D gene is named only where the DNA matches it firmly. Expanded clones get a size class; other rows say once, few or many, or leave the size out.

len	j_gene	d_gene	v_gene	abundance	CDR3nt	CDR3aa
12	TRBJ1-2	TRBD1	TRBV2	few	TGTGCCAGCACGGGACAGGCATATGGCTACACCTTC	CASTGQAYGYTF
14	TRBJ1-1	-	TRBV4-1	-	TGCGCCAGCAGCCCGGGACACGAGGTGGAGGTAGCTTTCTTT	CASSPGHEVEVAFF
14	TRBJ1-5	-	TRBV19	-	TGTGCCAGTAGTATTCGGAGTAGCAATCAGCCCCAGCATTTT	CASSIRSSNQPQHF
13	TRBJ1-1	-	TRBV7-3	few	TGTGCCAGCAGCCCAACAGTGAACACTGAAGCTTTCTTT	CASSPTVNTEAFF
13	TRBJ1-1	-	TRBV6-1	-	TGTGCCAGCAGTGAAGCGACAGGCTCACGGGCTTTCTTT	CASSEATGSRAFF
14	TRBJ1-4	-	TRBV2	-	TGTGCCAGCAGTGACCGGCGGGCTGGGGAAAAACTGTTTTTT	CASSDRRAGEKLFF
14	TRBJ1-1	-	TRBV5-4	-	TGTGCCAGCAGCCTTGTGGGGGGAGGCACTGAAGCTTTCTTT	CASSLVGGGTEAFF
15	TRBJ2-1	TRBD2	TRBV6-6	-	TGTGCCAGCAGTTACAAGCGGGGGACCCACAATGAGCAGTTCTTC	CASSYKRGTHNEQFF
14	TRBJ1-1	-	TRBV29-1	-	TGCAGCGCTGAGGGAGGTTCCGAAAACACTGAAGCTTTCTTT	CSAEGGSENTEAFF
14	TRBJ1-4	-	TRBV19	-	TGTGCCAGTAGCTTGGGCGCTCCAAATGAAAAACTGTTTTTT	CASSLGAPNEKLFF
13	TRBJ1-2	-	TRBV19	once	TGTGCCAGTAGTGCCGGGGGGCGGCATGGCTACACCTTC	CASSAGGRHGYTF
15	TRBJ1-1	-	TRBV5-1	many	TGCGCCAGCAGCTTAAGGGCAGGGGAAGGCACTGAAGCTTTCTTT	CASSLRAGEGTEAFF
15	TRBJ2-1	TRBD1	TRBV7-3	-	TGTGCCAGCAGCTTGGGACAGTCTTACTACAATGAGCAGTTCTTC	CASSLGQSYYNEQFF
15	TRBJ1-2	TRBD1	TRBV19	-	TGTGCCAGTAGCTTCCCAGGGACAGGAGGATATGGCTACACCTTC	CASSFPGTGGYGYTF
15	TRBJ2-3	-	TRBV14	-	TGTGCCAGCAGCCAAGTAGGAGGGGTAGTGGATACGCAGTATTTT	CASSQVGGVVDTQYF
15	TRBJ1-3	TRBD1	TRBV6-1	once	TGTGCCAGCAGTGAAACAGGGGATTGGGAGGACACCATATATTTT	CASSETGDWEDTIYF
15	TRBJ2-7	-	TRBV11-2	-	TGTGCCAGCAGCTTATTTGGGGGGGGCGCCTACGAGCAGTACTTC	CASSLFGGGAYEQYF
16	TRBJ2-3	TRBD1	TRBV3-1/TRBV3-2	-	TGTGCCAGCAGCTCAGAGGGGACAGGTAGCACAGATACGCAGTATTTT	CASSSEGTGSTDTQYF
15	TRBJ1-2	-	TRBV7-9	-	TGTGCCAGCAGCGAAAGAAGCCGCGGGGAAGGTGGCTACACCTTC	CASSERSRGEGGYTF
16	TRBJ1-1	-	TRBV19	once	TGTGCCAGCCGGGACGCCGGGGGTGGAATGAACACTGAAGCTTTCTTT	CASRDAGGGMNTEAFF
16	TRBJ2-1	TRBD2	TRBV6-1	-	TGTGCCAGCAGTGCCCGGAGCGGGGGGGCTTACAATGAGCAGTTCTTC	CASSARSGGAYNEQFF
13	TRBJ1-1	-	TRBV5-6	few	TGTGCCAGCAGCTGGGACACAGGCACTGAAGCTTTCTTT	CASSWDTGTEAFF
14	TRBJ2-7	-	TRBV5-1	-	TGCGCCAGCAGCCGGACACTTAGCTCCTACGAGCAGTACTTC	CASSRTLSSYEQYF